This entry features one T cell receptor beta chain sequence. Its specificity is not known. CDR3 size: 13 residues. Germline V gives CDR1 KGHSH, CDR2 LQKENI. With 0 bases removed from V and 6 bases from J, the gap between germline ends came to 8 bases. Produced via immunoSEQ multiplex PCR; TCRdb's table is partial and in-frame only. The data contain about 46,000 clones, around 90% of them singletons. The data were taken from a study of OX40 agonist ivuxolimab in advanced cancers. Study findings and constraints: Circulating CD4+ and CD8+ T cells showed clonal expansion by week 6 at 0.1 to 3.0 mg/kg.

The V gene is TRBV18, the J gene TRBJ1-2; D uncertain. The sample here was CD4+ or CD8+ T cells sorted from blood, taken in a trial of the OX40 agonist ivuxolimab. The sequence was obtained from an adult with an advanced solid tumor such as melanoma, head and neck, liver or kidney cancer. The CDR3 loop reads CASSPPLGHGYTF. For the CDR3, the DNA is TGTGCCAGCTCACCACCCCTGGGCCATGGCTACACCTTC.